One and the same sample provided the 12 T cell receptor beta chains below, sequenced in a study of blood T cell repertoires in COVID-19. Here immunoSEQ multiplex PCR was the method, and the copy in TCRdb shows in-frame clones only, minus some. The sample carries around 250,000 clones, approximately 87% recorded once. The sample consisted of peripheral blood. The receptors stem from a human donor in a cohort sampled during active COVID-19.

V is TRBV6-2 or TRBV6-3 and J is TRBJ1-6; D unclear. V was pared by 6 bases and J by 3 bases, with 12 bases between. The germline CDR1 and CDR2 sequences are MNHEY and SVGEGT. The CDR3 is made up of 15 amino acids. CDR3 bases: TGTGCCAGCAGCCCTCAGGCGAACTATAATTCACCCCTCCACTTT. Residues: CASSPQANYNSPLHF.

The chain joins TRBV18 to TRBJ2-7, with TRBD2 identical over 7 bases. V lost 4 bases, J lost 3 bases, and 9 bases stayed unmatched. Germline assignment: CDR1 KGHSH and CDR2 LQKENI. The CDR3 is 15 amino acids. CDR3 sequence: CASSLHGGTGYEQYF. As DNA, the CDR3 is TGTGCCAGCTCACTCCACGGGGGGACTGGCTACGAGCAGTACTTC.

This clone was seen once. The rearrangement joins TRBV5-5 to TRBJ2-1, with 14 positions matching TRBD2. Per the germline V gene, CDR1 is SGHKS and CDR2 is YYEKEE (reference sequence). V shed 3 bases and J 12 bases; nucleotides not matched to a gene: 11. The CDR3 covers 16 residues. In nucleotides, the CDR3 is TGTGCCAGCAGCTATGGGGGGACTAGCGGGAGTAAAGGGCAGTTCTTC. Protein sequence: CASSYGGTSGSKGQFF.

This sequence joins TRBV7-3 and TRBJ2-1; TRBD1 matches at 7 bases. Germline CDR1 reads SGHTA; CDR2 reads FQGTGA. The CDR3 sequence is 16 residues long. V lost 5 bases to trimming and J lost 4 bases; unmatched junction nucleotides: 11. In nucleotides, the CDR3 is TGTGCCAGCAGCCTGACCGGGACAGTAAGATACAATGAGCAGTTCTTC. Amino acids: CASSLTGTVRYNEQFF.

This clone was observed a single time. The genes are TRBV28 and TRBJ1-5, with D perhaps TRBD1 (6 bases). The germline V and J ends were trimmed by 3 bases and 3 bases, with 12 bases remaining between them. The CDR3 is 15 residues long. Germline CDR1 reads MDHEN; CDR2 reads SYDVKM. The CDR3 protein is CASSLAGAYNQPQHF. In DNA form, the CDR3 reads TGTGCCAGCAGTTTGGCAGGGGCGTACAATCAGCCCCAGCATTTT.

A single count supports this clone. This chain connects TRBV3-1 (or the pseudogene TRBV3-2) to TRBJ2-7, with 13 bases matching TRBD2. CDR1 is LGHDT and CDR2 is YNNKEL in the germline V gene (reference sequence). The CDR3 contains 15 residues. Unmatched junction bases numbered 6, after V lost 4 bases and J lost 6 bases. CDR3 in DNA: TGTGCCAGCAGCCCTCGGACTAGCGGGAGAGGCGAGCAGTACTTC. It is translated as CASSPRTSGRGEQYF.

The chain combines TRBV7-2 with TRBJ2-7; tentatively, D is TRBD2 (7 bases). CDR1 and CDR2 (germline): SGHTA, FQGNSA. The CDR3 is 16 amino acids. V shed 1 base and J shed 2 bases, with 15 bases lying between them. Here the CDR3 reads CASSLGPSGGPYEQYF. The CDR3 bases are TGTGCCAGCAGCTTAGGACCGTCGGGGGGCCCCTACGAGCAGTACTTC. Based on the CDR3 plus reference TRBV7-2 and TRBJ2-7, the full variable domain is GAGVSQSPSNKVTEKGKDVELRCDPISGHTALYWYRQSLGQGLEFLIYFQGNSAPDKSGLPSDRFSAERTGGSVSTLTIQRTQQEDSAVYLCASSLGPSGGPYEQYFGPGTRLTVT.

The sample holds a few counts of this clone. The V call is TRBV19, the J call TRBJ2-7; possible D gene TRBD2, 5 bases. The germline CDR1 and CDR2 sequences are LNHDA and SQIVND (reference sequence). Trimming removed 7 bases at V and 2 bases at J, with 21 bases between. This CDR3 has 16 amino acids. CDR3 DNA: TGTGCCAGTACCCGTAATAAGGACTGGCCCCCCTACGAGCAGTACTTC. Its translation is CASTRNKDWPPYEQYF.

The V gene is TRBV28, the J gene TRBJ1-6; no clear D gene. The CDR3 loop spans 16 amino acids. Trimming removed 3 bases at V and 0 bases at J, with 9 bases between. Germline CDR1 is MDHEN and CDR2 is SYDVKM. The CDR3, as DNA: TGTGCCAGCAGTTTCGGTCAGGCCTCCTATAATTCACCCCTCCACTTT. This codes for CASSFGQASYNSPLHF.

There are a few counts of this clone. The chain carries TRBV6-5 and TRBJ2-5; 7 bases match TRBD2. The germline V gene encodes CDR1 MNHEY and CDR2 SVGAGI. The CDR3 totals 14 residues. V trimming: 10 bases; J trimming: 4 bases; junction bases outside the gene matches: 12. In nucleotides, the CDR3 is TGTGCCACCGCGGACTCTTGGGGGGGAGAGACCCAGTACTTC. It yields the protein CATADSWGGETQYF.

V and J are TRBV12-5 and TRBJ1-2; D remains unclear. This CDR3 spans 14 amino acids. Germline values: CDR1 LGHNT, CDR2 FRNRAP. The V end was cut by 0 bases, the J end by 5 bases, with 10 bases between. The CDR3 protein is CASGLVPTEYGYTF. DNA for the CDR3: TGTGCTAGTGGTTTGGTCCCCACAGAATATGGCTACACCTTC. The variable domain in full, completed from reference TRBV12-5 and TRBJ1-2, reads DARVTQTPRHKVTEMGQEVTMRCQPILGHNTVFWYRQTMMQGLELLAYFRNRAPLDDSGMPKDRFSAEMPDATLATLKIQPSEPRDSAVYFCASGLVPTEYGYTFGSGTRLTVV.

This chain links TRBV6-5 with TRBJ1-5; D is unresolved. V was pared by 6 bases and J by 2 bases, with 8 bases between. The germline CDR1 and CDR2 sequences are MNHEY and SVGAGI. The CDR3 totals 13 residues. The CDR3 sequence is CASRLGGNQPQHF. DNA for the CDR3: TGTGCCAGCAGACTAGGTGGCAATCAGCCCCAGCATTTT.